These 26 T cell receptor beta chains were all obtained from the same sample, sequenced in a study of shared clonotypes between healthy human individuals. Sequencing used immunoSEQ multiplex PCR; TCRdb keeps in-frame clones, though not all of them. In the table there are 450,000 or so clones, over 60% of which are singletons. The sequenced material came from PBMCs. Receptors originate from a woman between 40 and 55 years old in good health. Some clones in this sample may be carry-over from other donors' samples.

This chain connects TRBV5-1 to TRBJ2-5, with a tentative D call TRBD1 (6 bases). The CDR3 covers 13 residues. The V gene's germline CDR1 is SGHRS and CDR2 YFSETQ. Trimming removed 2 bases from V and 7 bases from J, with 12 bases in between. Written as DNA, the CDR3 is TGCGCCAGCAGCTTCGAAAACAGGGCGACCCAGTACTTC. Protein: CASSFENRATQYF.

The V call is TRBV19, the J call TRBJ2-1; TRBD2 matches 9 bases. CDR1 is LNHDA and CDR2 is SQIVND in the germline V gene (reference sequence). The CDR3 spans 14 residues. J lost 11 bases, V lost 7 bases, and 12 bases had no gene match. This chain's CDR3 is CASKEATSGTKQFF. The DNA for the CDR3 is TGTGCCAGTAAGGAAGCGACTAGCGGAACAAAGCAGTTCTTC.

About this clone itself: This likely stems from a read error, as it lies one base from a far larger clone. The V call is TRBV18, the J call TRBJ1-2, with unresolved D. Trimming removed 0 bases from V and 6 bases from J, with 5 bases in between. Per the germline V gene, CDR1 is KGHSH and CDR2 is LQKENI. The CDR3 spans 12 residues. The CDR3 loop reads CASSPPDHGYTF. The CDR3 region has the DNA TGTGCCAGCTCACCACCAGACCATGGCTACACCTTC.

This chain uses TRBV2 with TRBJ2-7; D possibly matches TRBD1 or TRBD2 (5 bases each). The V and J ends lost 8 bases and 6 bases respectively, with 11 bases between them. Germline CDR1 SNHLY, CDR2 FYNNEI. There are 11 residues in the CDR3. Written as DNA, the CDR3 is TGTGCCAGCTTCGTCGGGGCCGAGCAGTACTTC. Amino acid sequence: CASFVGAEQYF.

This chain joins TRBV5-4 and TRBJ2-2, with D hard to call. The ends were cut back, 0 bases at V and 7 bases at J, with 4 bases in the middle. The CDR3 covers 12 residues. Per germline, CDR1 SGHNT and CDR2 YYREEE (reference sequence). The CDR3 region is CASSLGHGELFF. For the CDR3, the DNA is TGTGCCAGCAGCTTGGGGCACGGGGAGCTGTTTTTT.

In its sample, this clone was seen a few times. One end of the junction fails to match germline, which may point to a read error. The rearrangement joins TRBV5-1 to TRBJ2-7; the match to TRBD2 covers 12 bases. This CDR3 spans 15 amino acids. CDR1 and CDR2 (germline): SGHRS, YFSETQ. The CDR3 nucleotides are TGCGCCAGCGGCTTACTAGCGGGAGGTCGCTACGAGCAGTACTTC. Its protein is CASGLLAGGRYEQYF.

This clone has at least ten counts. Other nucleotide sequences in the sample specify the same CDR3. The rearrangement links TRBV7-3 to TRBJ2-1; 7 nucleotides line up with TRBD2. In germline, CDR1 is SGHTA, CDR2 FQGTGA. This CDR3 has 15 residues. The J segment lost 4 bases and the V segment lost 5 bases, leaving 8 bases of the junction unmatched. In DNA form, the CDR3 reads TGTGCCAGCAGCCCCTTAGCGGGCGCGTACAATGAGCAGTTCTTC. This translates into CASSPLAGAYNEQFF.

The V gene is TRBV9, the J gene TRBJ2-1; D may be TRBD2 (6 bases). CDR3 length equals 15 residues. Trimming left V 0 bases short and J 4 bases short, with 11 bases between. Per germline, CDR1 SGDLS and CDR2 YYNGEE. The CDR3 DNA reads TGTGCCAGCAGCGTAGGGGGACTTTCTTACAATGAGCAGTTCTTC. Translation: CASSVGGLSYNEQFF.

The V gene is TRBV23-1, the J gene TRBJ2-5; D tentatively fits TRBD1 or TRBD2 (5 bases each). TRBV23-1 is marked as an open reading frame, function uncertain. The CDR3 extends over 16 amino acids. The V and J ends lost 0 bases and 4 bases respectively, with 15 bases between them. CDR3 amino acids: CASSQSGRPSVETQYF. The CDR3 nucleotides are TGCGCCAGCAGTCAATCGGGACGGCCCTCAGTAGAGACCCAGTACTTC.

CDR3 in DNA: TGTGCCAGCAGTTACGCGCCCTTCTCTGGAAACACCATATATTTT. Translating it yields CASSYAPFSGNTIYF. The V and J genes are TRBV6-6 and TRBJ1-3, with D unresolved. The V and J ends lost 2 bases and 0 bases respectively, with 8 bases between them. Germline V gene data show CDR1 as MNHNY and CDR2 as SVGAGI (reference sequence). The CDR3 totals 15 residues.

The rearrangement joins TRBV5-4 to TRBJ1-5, with 7 bases fitting TRBD1. The CDR3 has 14 amino acids. The J segment lost 6 bases and the V segment lost 4 bases, leaving 7 bases of the junction unmatched. Germline CDR1 reads SGHNT; CDR2 reads YYREEE (reference sequence). CDR3 amino acids: CASSPGAGGQPQHF. CDR3 DNA sequence: TGTGCCAGCAGCCCTGGGGCAGGGGGTCAGCCCCAGCATTTT.

This clone occurred a few times. The chain has TRBV6-1 and TRBJ2-1; 10 nucleotides align to TRBD2. The trim removed 4 bases at V and 3 bases at J, leaving 6 bases unmatched. Germline V gene sequence: CDR1 MNHNS, CDR2 SASEGT. The CDR3 length is 16 residues. CDR3 DNA: TGTGCCAGCAGTGGGTGGGGGACTAGCGACTACAATGAGCAGTTCTTC. Translated: CASSGWGTSDYNEQFF.

The table lists this clone with a few counts. The chain is built from TRBV7-3 and TRBJ2-3; 10 bases agree with TRBD2. Germline V gene lookup returns CDR1 SGHTA and CDR2 FQGTGA. The CDR3 runs to 16 residues. J gave up 6 bases and V 4 bases, and 10 bases lay outside the gene matches. CDR3 region: CASSSQPSGSGDTQYF. CDR3 coding DNA: TGTGCCAGCAGCTCCCAACCTAGCGGGAGTGGGGATACGCAGTATTTT.

This clone came up once. This chain links TRBV4-1 with TRBJ2-7, with a weak D call TRBD1 (6 bases). The V gene lost 3 bases and the J gene lost 5 bases, with 14 bases spanning the gap. The CDR3 contains 14 residues. CDR1 and CDR2 (germline): MGHRA, YSYEKL. The CDR3 region has the DNA TGCGCCAGCAGCCATAACACAGGGTATCACGAGCAGTACTTC. This codes for CASSHNTGYHEQYF.

The rearrangement joins TRBV28 to TRBJ1-5, with a possible D match to TRBD1 (5 bases). V was shortened by 3 bases and J by 1 base, with 10 bases between the two germline ends. Germline V CDR1 and CDR2: MDHEN, SYDVKM. The CDR3 runs 15 residues. CDR3 coding DNA: TGTGCCAGCAGTTTGCTGGGGCCCAGCAATCAGCCCCAGCATTTT. It encodes CASSLLGPSNQPQHF.

The chain links TRBV25-1 to TRBJ2-7, with 7 nucleotides matching TRBD2. Losses at the gene ends were 5 bases for V and 5 bases for J; bases not matched to a gene: 15. The CDR3 is made up of 16 amino acids. Per the germline V gene, CDR1 is MGHDK and CDR2 is SYGVNS. The DNA for the CDR3 is TGTGCCAGCAGTCCCCTGAATCGCGGGAGAGGGGACGAGCAGTACTTC. This codes for CASSPLNRGRGDEQYF.

Regarding this clone: A far more abundant clone sits one base away, making this likely a read error. The V call is TRBV30, the J call TRBJ1-1, with D perhaps TRBD1 (6 bases). V was shortened by 8 bases and J by 11 bases, with 18 bases between the two germline ends. CDR1 and CDR2 from the germline V gene are GTSNPN and SVGIG (reference sequence). The CDR3 has 11 amino acids. The CDR3: CARTRGGMAFF. As DNA, the CDR3 is TGTGCCCGGACAAGGGGGGGAATGGCTTTCTTT.

V usage is TRBV28 and J usage is TRBJ2-7; maybe TRBD1 (6 bases). The DNA end lines up better with TRBJ2-5; the J call may be wrong. The germline V gene encodes CDR1 MDHEN and CDR2 SYDVKM. The CDR3 is 13 residues long. The CDR3 nucleotides read TGTGCCAGCAGTCGGCAGGGGTCGGAGACCCAGTACTTC. This sequence encodes CASSRQGSETQYF.

The chain carries TRBV7-3 and TRBJ2-5; 9 positions agree with TRBD1. V lost 1 base, J lost 2 bases, and 5 bases stayed unmatched. The CDR3 loop spans 16 amino acids. Germline V gene sequence: CDR1 SGHTA, CDR2 FQGTGA. This chain's CDR3 is CASSLSGTGRQETQYF. The CDR3 nucleotides are TGTGCCAGCAGCTTAAGCGGGACAGGGAGGCAAGAGACCCAGTACTTC.

The V gene is TRBV11-3, the J gene TRBJ2-2; D is uncertain. The CDR3 totals 14 residues. The germline V gene encodes CDR1 SGHNT and CDR2 YENEEA. Trimming took 1 base from V and 4 from J, leaving 7 bases between them. The CDR3 nucleotides read TGTGCCAGCAGCTTAGTAGGGTCCACCGGGGAGCTGTTTTTT. As protein: CASSLVGSTGELFF.

A remark on this clone: Given a much more abundant clone one base away, this may be a read error. This CDR3 is also generated by other DNA sequences in the sample. V usage is TRBV28 and J usage is TRBJ1-3; a possible D gene is TRBD1 (5 bases). Germline CDR1 MDHEN, CDR2 SYDVKM. V lost 2 bases, J lost 5 bases, and 10 bases lay in between. The CDR3 length is 14 residues. DNA for the CDR3: TGTGCCAGCAGTTTAAAGGGGCACAGAAACACCATATATTTT. As protein: CASSLKGHRNTIYF.

This chain uses TRBV28 with TRBJ2-1, with D maybe TRBD2 (7 bases). The germline V gene encodes CDR1 MDHEN and CDR2 SYDVKM. The V end was cut by 5 bases, the J end by 9 bases, with 23 bases between. The CDR3 spans 16 residues. Here the CDR3 DNA reads TGTGCCAGCAGTCCAGGGGTAGCGGGCGGGTTGGGTGAGCAGTTCTTC. Amino acid sequence: CASSPGVAGGLGEQFF. The variable domain in full, completed from reference TRBV28 and TRBJ2-1, reads DVKVTQSSRYLVKRTGEKVFLECVQDMDHENMFWYRQDPGLGLRLIYFSYDVKMKEKGDIPEGYSVSREKKERFSLILESASTNQTSMYLCASSPGVAGGLGEQFFGPGTRLTVL.

This clone was seen more than once but under ten times. The V gene is TRBV28, the J gene TRBJ1-1; 8 nucleotides agree with TRBD1. V trimming: 6 bases; J trimming: 3 bases; junction bases outside the gene matches: 6. CDR3 length: 14 amino acids. Germline assignment: CDR1 MDHEN and CDR2 SYDVKM. For the CDR3, the DNA is TGTGCCAGCAGAACAGGGGGAGGATACACTGAAGCTTTCTTT. This encodes CASRTGGGYTEAFF.

The rearrangement joins TRBV6-5 to TRBJ2-2, with 10 bases lining up with TRBD1. CDR1 is MNHEY and CDR2 is SVGAGI in the germline V gene. The CDR3 runs 14 residues. V trimming: 6 bases; J trimming: 6 bases; junction bases outside the gene matches: 4. CDR3 sequence (DNA): TGTGCCAGCAGGCGACAGGGGGCGTCCGGGGAGCTGTTTTTT. It translates to CASRRQGASGELFF.

As concerns this clone: A much bigger clone sits one base away, suggesting this may be a read error. This chain uses TRBV7-9 with TRBJ1-1; no clear D. Between the trimmed V and J ends, which lost 2 bases and 0 bases, there was a span of 4 bases. The CDR3 length is 13 residues. Germline V CDR1 and CDR2: SEHNR, FQNEAQ (reference sequence). This chain's CDR3 is CASSLSVNTEAFF. The CDR3, as DNA: TGTGCCAGCAGCTTATCAGTGAACACTGAAGCTTTCTTT. Based on the CDR3 plus reference TRBV7-9 and TRBJ1-1, the full variable domain is DTGVSQNPRHKITKRGQNVTFRCDPISEHNRLYWYRQTLGQGPEFLTYFQNEAQLEKSRLLSDRFSAERPKGSFSTLEIQRTEQGDSAMYLCASSLSVNTEAFFGQGTRLTVV.

The chain is built from TRBV15 and TRBJ2-1, with TRBD2 matching over 8 bases. The V gene's germline CDR1 is LNHNV and CDR2 YYDKDF (reference sequence). The ends lost 1 base at V and 9 bases at J; junction bases unmatched: 8. CDR3 size: 15 residues. CDR3 nucleotide sequence: TGTGCCACCAGCAGAGCCGGGACTAGATGGGGTGAGCAGTTCTTC. Translating it yields CATSRAGTRWGEQFF.